In its sample, the clone carrying this T cell receptor (beta chain) was seen once. These data are taken from a study of T cell responses to AZD1222 COVID-19 vaccine. The germline V gene encodes CDR1 MGHRA and CDR2 YSYEKL. Trimming cost V 4 bases and J 14 bases, with 18 bases left between them. The CDR3 runs 13 residues. Profiled with immunoSEQ multiplex PCR; TCRdb holds only in-frame clones, not every one. The sample shows approximately 190,000 clones, about 93% of them seen only once. The chain is built from TRBV4-1 and TRBJ2-1; maybe TRBD1 (5 bases). The clonotype comes from an adult who received the AZD1222 COVID-19 vaccine. Material: peripheral blood, obtained 28 days after the second AZD1222 dose. CDR3 residues: CASSPGRRDIEFF. Here the CDR3 DNA reads TGCGCCAGCAGCCCAGGACGCAGGGATATAGAGTTCTTC.